This T cell receptor (beta chain) was identified in a study of cytomegalovirus exposure and HLA in healthy donors. The study, taken as a whole, reports: Productive rates of about 87% or about 30% were seen for most TCR beta V segments in an earlier analysis.

CDR1 and CDR2 from the germline V gene are LNHDA and SQIVND (reference sequence). V was shortened by 2 bases and J by 9 bases, with 12 bases between the two germline ends. CDR3 length: 13 amino acids. In the PCR, 60 Vbeta and 13 Jbeta primers were used. Data came from immunoSEQ multiplex PCR; TCRdb stores just in-frame clones and leaves some out. This repertoire includes roughly 140,000 clones. Concerning this clone: Its antigen is unknown.

This chain uses TRBV19 with TRBJ2-3, with TRBD1 as a possible D gene (6 bases). What was sequenced was PBMCs. The TCR sequence derives from a man aged 35-49 years in good health and CMV-seronegative. The CDR3 loop is CASSISNRDTQYF. The CDR3 coding sequence is TGTGCCAGTAGTATAAGTAACAGGGACACGCAGTATTTT.